The T cell receptor beta chain described here comes from a study of blood T cell repertoires in COVID-19. Overall study: The origin of the acute and convalescent COVID-19 samples was the United States, Italy and Spain.

The repertoire was sequenced with immunoSEQ multiplex PCR; TCRdb's copy has only in-frame clones and lacks some. The table includes 250,000 or so clones, 70% to 90% detected once. The germline V gene encodes CDR1 MDHEN and CDR2 SYDVKM. There are 15 residues in the CDR3. V lost 3 bases to trimming and J lost 5 bases, with 16 bases between them. This chain links TRBV28 with TRBJ1-1; the D is unclear. The sample taken for sequencing was PBMCs or T cells enriched from blood (not recorded which). This sequence was found in a woman in her forties or fifties who had recovered from COVID-19. CDR3 amino acids: CASSFPSLRPTEAFF. The CDR3 nucleotides read TGTGCCAGCAGTTTTCCCTCACTGCGGCCGACTGAAGCTTTCTTT.